The rows below give T cell receptor beta chains drawn from one sample of a study of T cell responses to AZD1222 COVID-19 vaccine. The table came from immunoSEQ multiplex PCR; TCRdb's copy has only in-frame clones and leaves some out. The sample yields about 94,000 clones, roughly 90% seen once. Sequenced here: peripheral blood, sampled 28 days after the second AZD1222 dose. The receptors originated from an adult who received the AZD1222 COVID-19 vaccine. CDR3s include the opening cysteine and the closing phenylalanine or tryptophan. Each record gives: clone size, CDR3 length, V gene, D gene, J gene, CDR3 DNA, CDR3 protein. The D gene is left open where the match is weak. Size tells how often a clone was seen (once, few, many) or the class of an expanded clone, and some rows leave it out.

-	17	TRBV5-6	TRBD2	TRBJ2-5	TGTGCCCGCAGCTTGGCCCCGGGGGGGGGCTTACAAGAGACCCAGTACTTC	CARSLAPGGGLQETQYF
once	10	TRBV5-6	-	TRBJ2-3	TGTGCCAGCAGCCCAGATACGCAGTATTTT	CASSPDTQYF
-	15	TRBV5-6	-	TRBJ2-1	TGTGCCAGCAGCTTTGAGCACTACTCCTACAATGAGCAGTTCTTC	CASSFEHYSYNEQFF
-	14	TRBV10-3	TRBD1	TRBJ2-7	TGTGCCATCAGATCCCGGACAGGGGCCTACGAGCAGTACTTC	CAIRSRTGAYEQYF
-	14	TRBV2	-	TRBJ1-6	TGTGCCAGCAGTGTGGGGGGTGGTAATTCACCCCTCCACTTT	CASSVGGGNSPLHF
-	13	TRBV7-3	-	TRBJ1-5	TGTGCCAGCAGCCGGGACATAAATCAGCCCCAGCATTTT	CASSRDINQPQHF
-	12	TRBV11-2	-	TRBJ2-7	TGTGCCAGCAGCTTAGGGCTCGGCGAGCAGTACTTC	CASSLGLGEQYF
-	14	TRBV28	TRBD1	TRBJ1-4	TGTGCCAGCAGTTCAGGACAGGGTGTTGAAAAACTGTTTTTT	CASSSGQGVEKLFF
-	19	TRBV9	TRBD1	TRBJ2-6	TGTGCCAGCAGCGTTGGCCCCGGGACAGACCTCTCTGGGGCCAACGTCCTGACTTTC	CASSVGPGTDLSGANVLTF
-	15	TRBV7-3	TRBD2	TRBJ2-1	TGTGCCAGCAGCTCCGCTAGCGGGAACGCAAATGAGCAGTTCTTC	CASSSASGNANEQFF
-	17	TRBV7-9	TRBD2	TRBJ2-1	TGTGCCAGCAGCTCCGGGTATGAGCGGGAGTGGTGGAATGAGCAGTTCTTC	CASSSGYEREWWNEQFF
once	14	TRBV18	TRBD2	TRBJ2-3	TGTGCCAGCTCACCGGGACTAGCGACAGATACGCAGTATTTT	CASSPGLATDTQYF
-	13	TRBV28	-	TRBJ1-6	TGTGCAGCGGGGGGTCGGGTTAATTCACCCCTCCACTTT	CAAGGRVNSPLHF
few	15	TRBV2	-	TRBJ2-2	TGTGCCAGCAGTGACAGGATCGCGAACACCGGGGAGCTGTTTTTT	CASSDRIANTGELFF
once	11	TRBV19	-	TRBJ2-3	TGTGCCAGTAGTATTGAGGATACGCAGTATTTT	CASSIEDTQYF
-	14	TRBV11-2	-	TRBJ1-1	TGTGCCAGCAGCTTACAGGGAGGTTCCACTGAAGCTTTCTTT	CASSLQGGSTEAFF
once	14	TRBV7-2	-	TRBJ2-3	TGTGCCAGCAGCCAATGGACCCCCCCAGATACGCAGTATTTT	CASSQWTPPDTQYF
-	14	TRBV6-4	-	TRBJ2-2	TGTGCCAGCAGTGAAGGGGATGACACCGGGGAGCTGTTTTTT	CASSEGDDTGELFF
-	14	TRBV5-1	-	TRBJ2-7	TGCGCCAGCAGCCTGGCTAGGGAAACCTACGAGCAGTACTTC	CASSLARETYEQYF
-	15	TRBV19	-	TRBJ1-1	TGTGCCAGTACGACGATGTCTTCGCTGAACACTGAAGCTTTCTTT	CASTTMSSLNTEAFF
-	15	TRBV10-2	-	TRBJ1-5	TGCGCCAGCAGTGAGTTCGGGAATAGCAATCAGCCCCAGCATTTT	CASSEFGNSNQPQHF
-	14	TRBV30	TRBD1	TRBJ2-5	TGTGCCTGGAGTTGGACAGGGGGCCTGGAGACCCAGTACTTC	CAWSWTGGLETQYF
-	15	TRBV2	TRBD1	TRBJ2-1	TGTGCCAGCAGTGAAGGGACAGGGCGGTACAATGAGCAGTTCTTC	CASSEGTGRYNEQFF
-	13	TRBV6-5	-	TRBJ2-3	TGTGCCAGCAGTTCCGGGGCCACAGATACGCAGTATTTT	CASSSGATDTQYF
-	18	TRBV21-1	-	TRBJ1-5	TGTGCCAGCAGCAAGCCGGGACAGGGGTTTTGGGGCAATCAGCCCCAGCATTTT	CASSKPGQGFWGNQPQHF
-	15	TRBV4-3	-	TRBJ1-2	TGCGCCAGCAGCCAAGATTTCAATGAGGCCTATGGCTACACCTTC	CASSQDFNEAYGYTF
-	13	TRBV7-2	TRBD2	TRBJ2-1	TGTGCCAGCACCCAAAAGCGGGGCTATGAGCAGTTCTTC	CASTQKRGYEQFF
-	13	TRBV30	-	TRBJ1-4	TGTGCCTGGAGTACGCAGGGCGGTGAAAAACTGTTTTTT	CAWSTQGGEKLFF
-	18	TRBV21-1	-	TRBJ2-4	TGTGCCAGCAGCTATCCCCGGGAGCAAGGAGTAGCCAAAAACATTCAGTACTTC	CASSYPREQGVAKNIQYF
-	13	TRBV19	TRBD1	TRBJ1-1	TGTGCCAGTAGTACCCCTCCGGAGGGGGCCGCTTTCTTT	CASSTPPEGAAFF
-	14	TRBV29-1	TRBD1	TRBJ2-2	TGCAGCGTTGAGACAGGGACGAACACCGGGGAGCTGTTTTTT	CSVETGTNTGELFF
-	18	TRBV9	-	TRBJ2-2	TGTGCCAGCAGCGTAAGCCCCGTGGGGGTACCGAACACCGGGGAGCTGTTTTTT	CASSVSPVGVPNTGELFF
-	15	TRBV9	-	TRBJ2-3	TGTGCCAGCAGCGTATCACCCGGTAGCACAGATACGCAGTATTTT	CASSVSPGSTDTQYF
once	14	TRBV5-5	-	TRBJ1-4	TGTGCCAGCAGCAGGTCAGGGACTAATGAAAAACTGTTTTTT	CASSRSGTNEKLFF
few	19	TRBV7-9	-	TRBJ2-3	TGTGCCAGCAGCTTATACCGTAGCGGATCGCCCTGGGGCACAGATACGCAGTATTTT	CASSLYRSGSPWGTDTQYF
-	15	TRBV6-5	TRBD1	TRBJ2-2	TGTGCCAGCAGTTCCGGGACAGGGAGGAGCGGGGAGCTGTTTTTT	CASSSGTGRSGELFF
-	16	TRBV28	TRBD2	TRBJ2-1	TGTGCCAGCAGTACCCTTGGCGGGAGGGCCTACAATGAGCAGTTCTTC	CASSTLGGRAYNEQFF